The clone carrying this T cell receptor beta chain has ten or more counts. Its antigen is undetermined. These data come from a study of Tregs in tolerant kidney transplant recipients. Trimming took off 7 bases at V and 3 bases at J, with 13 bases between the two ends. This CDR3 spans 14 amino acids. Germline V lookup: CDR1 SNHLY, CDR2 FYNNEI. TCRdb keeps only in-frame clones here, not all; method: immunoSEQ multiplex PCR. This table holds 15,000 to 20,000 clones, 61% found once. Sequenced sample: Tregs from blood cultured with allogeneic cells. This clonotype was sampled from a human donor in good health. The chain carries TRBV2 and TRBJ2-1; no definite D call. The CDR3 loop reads CASNPTALYNEQFF. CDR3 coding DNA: TGTGCCAGCAACCCCACAGCCCTCTACAATGAGCAGTTCTTC.